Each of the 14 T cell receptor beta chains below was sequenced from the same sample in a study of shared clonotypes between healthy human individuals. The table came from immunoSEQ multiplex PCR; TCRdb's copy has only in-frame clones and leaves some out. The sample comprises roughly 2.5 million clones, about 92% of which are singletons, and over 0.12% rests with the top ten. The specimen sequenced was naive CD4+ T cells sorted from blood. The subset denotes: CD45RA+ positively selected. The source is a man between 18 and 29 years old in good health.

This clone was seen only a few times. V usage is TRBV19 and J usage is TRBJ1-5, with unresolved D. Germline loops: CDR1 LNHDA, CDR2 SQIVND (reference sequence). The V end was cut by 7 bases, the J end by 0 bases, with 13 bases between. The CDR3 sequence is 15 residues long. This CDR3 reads CASNPAEGSNQPQHF. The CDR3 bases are TGTGCCAGTAACCCAGCAGAGGGTAGCAATCAGCCCCAGCATTTT.

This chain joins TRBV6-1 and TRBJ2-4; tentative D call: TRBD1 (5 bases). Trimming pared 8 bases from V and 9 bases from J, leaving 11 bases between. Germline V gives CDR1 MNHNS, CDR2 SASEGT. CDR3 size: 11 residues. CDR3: CASAGKAIQYF. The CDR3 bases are TGTGCCAGCGCAGGGAAGGCCATTCAGTACTTC.

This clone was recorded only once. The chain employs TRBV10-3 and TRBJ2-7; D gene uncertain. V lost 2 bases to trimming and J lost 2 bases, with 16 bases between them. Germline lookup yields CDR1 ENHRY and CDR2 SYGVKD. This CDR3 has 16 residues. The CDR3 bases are TGTGCCATCAGTGAGGGGAATGCGTGGCCAACCTACGAGCAGTACTTC. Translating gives CAISEGNAWPTYEQYF.

The CDR3 here is CAGAQAPISYNEQFF. The DNA of the CDR3 is TGTGCCGGAGCTCAAGCGCCCATTTCCTACAATGAGCAGTTCTTC. The chain couples TRBV7-2 to TRBJ2-1, with D unclear. Deletions cut 11 bases from V and 1 base from J, with 18 bases between. The CDR3 runs to 15 residues. The germline V gene has CDR1 SGHTA and CDR2 FQGNSA.

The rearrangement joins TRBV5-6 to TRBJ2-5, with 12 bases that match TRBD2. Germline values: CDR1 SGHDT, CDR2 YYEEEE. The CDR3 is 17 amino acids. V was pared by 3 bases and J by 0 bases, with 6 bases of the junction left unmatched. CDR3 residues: CASSSRLAGDYQETQYF. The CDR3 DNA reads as TGTGCCAGCAGCTCTCGACTAGCGGGGGATTACCAAGAGACCCAGTACTTC. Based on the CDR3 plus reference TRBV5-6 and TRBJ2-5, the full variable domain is DAGVTQSPTHLIKTRGQQVTLRCSPKSGHDTVSWYQQALGQGPQFIFQYYEEEERQRGNFPDRFSGHQFPNYSSELNVNALLLGDSALYLCASSSRLAGDYQETQYFGPGTRLLVL.

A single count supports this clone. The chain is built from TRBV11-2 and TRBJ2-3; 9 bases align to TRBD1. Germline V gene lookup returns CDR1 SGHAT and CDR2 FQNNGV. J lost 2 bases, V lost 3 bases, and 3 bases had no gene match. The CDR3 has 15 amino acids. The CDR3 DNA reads TGTGCCAGCAGCTTCACAGGGGGCAACACAGATACGCAGTATTTT. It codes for CASSFTGGNTDTQYF. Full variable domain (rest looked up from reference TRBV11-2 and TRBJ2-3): EAGVAQSPRYKIIEKRQSVAFWCNPISGHATLYWYQQILGQGPKLLIQFQNNGVVDDSQLPKDRFSAERLKGVDSTLKIQPAKLEDSAVYLCASSFTGGNTDTQYFGPGTRLTVL.

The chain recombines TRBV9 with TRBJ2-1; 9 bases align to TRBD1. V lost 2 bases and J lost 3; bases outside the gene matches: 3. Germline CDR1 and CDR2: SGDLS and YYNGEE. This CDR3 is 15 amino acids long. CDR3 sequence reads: CASSVRDRDYNEQFF. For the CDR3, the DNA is TGTGCCAGCAGCGTCCGGGACAGGGACTACAATGAGCAGTTCTTC.

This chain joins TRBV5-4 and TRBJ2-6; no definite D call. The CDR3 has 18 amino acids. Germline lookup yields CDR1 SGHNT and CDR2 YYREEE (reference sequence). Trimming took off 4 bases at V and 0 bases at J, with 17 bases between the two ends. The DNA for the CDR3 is TGTGCCAGCAGCCTCAGGTTGGCTGCGCTCTCTGGGGCCAACGTCCTGACTTTC. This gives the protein CASSLRLAALSGANVLTF. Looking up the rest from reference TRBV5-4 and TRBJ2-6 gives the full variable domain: ETGVTQSPTHLIKTRGQQVTLRCSSQSGHNTVSWYQQALGQGPQFIFQYYREEENGRGNFPPRFSGLQFPNYSSELNVNALELDDSALYLCASSLRLAALSGANVLTFGAGSRLTVL.

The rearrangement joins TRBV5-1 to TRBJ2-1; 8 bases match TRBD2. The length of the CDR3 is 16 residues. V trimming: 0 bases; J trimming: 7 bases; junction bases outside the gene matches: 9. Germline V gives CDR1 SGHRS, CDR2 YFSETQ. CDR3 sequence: CASSLAPTSVTNEQFF. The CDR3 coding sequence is TGCGCCAGCAGCTTGGCCCCGACTAGCGTCACAAATGAGCAGTTCTTC.

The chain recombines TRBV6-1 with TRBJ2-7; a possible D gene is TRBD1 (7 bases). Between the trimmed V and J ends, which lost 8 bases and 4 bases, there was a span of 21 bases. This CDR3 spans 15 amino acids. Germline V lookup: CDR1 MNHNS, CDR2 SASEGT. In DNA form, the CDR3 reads TGTGCCAGCGTATACAGGGGAGTGAGCGGGTACGAGCAGTACTTC. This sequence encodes CASVYRGVSGYEQYF.

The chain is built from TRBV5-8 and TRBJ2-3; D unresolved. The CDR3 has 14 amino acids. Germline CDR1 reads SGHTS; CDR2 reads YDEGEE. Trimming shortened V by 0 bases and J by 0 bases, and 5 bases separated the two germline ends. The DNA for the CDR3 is TGTGCCAGCAGCTTGGGCAGGAGCACAGATACGCAGTATTTT. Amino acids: CASSLGRSTDTQYF.

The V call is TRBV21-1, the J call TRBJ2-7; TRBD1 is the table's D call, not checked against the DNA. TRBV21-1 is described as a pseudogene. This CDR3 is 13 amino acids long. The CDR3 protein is CASSKARTHEQYF. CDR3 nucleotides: TGTGCCAGCAGCAAAGCCAGAACACACGAGCAGTACTTC.

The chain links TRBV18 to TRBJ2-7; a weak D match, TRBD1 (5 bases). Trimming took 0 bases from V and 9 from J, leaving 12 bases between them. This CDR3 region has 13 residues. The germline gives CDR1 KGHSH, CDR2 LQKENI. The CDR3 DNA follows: TGTGCCAGCTCACCACCGGTTGGGGCCATGCAGTACTTC. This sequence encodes CASSPPVGAMQYF.

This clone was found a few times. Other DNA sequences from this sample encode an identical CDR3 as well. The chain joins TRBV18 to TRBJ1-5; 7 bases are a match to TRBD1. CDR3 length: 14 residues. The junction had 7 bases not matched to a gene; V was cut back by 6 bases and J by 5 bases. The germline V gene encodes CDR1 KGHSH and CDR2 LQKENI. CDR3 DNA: TGTGCCAGCTCCCCTTACAGGGGCGATCAGCCCCAGCATTTT. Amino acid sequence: CASSPYRGDQPQHF.